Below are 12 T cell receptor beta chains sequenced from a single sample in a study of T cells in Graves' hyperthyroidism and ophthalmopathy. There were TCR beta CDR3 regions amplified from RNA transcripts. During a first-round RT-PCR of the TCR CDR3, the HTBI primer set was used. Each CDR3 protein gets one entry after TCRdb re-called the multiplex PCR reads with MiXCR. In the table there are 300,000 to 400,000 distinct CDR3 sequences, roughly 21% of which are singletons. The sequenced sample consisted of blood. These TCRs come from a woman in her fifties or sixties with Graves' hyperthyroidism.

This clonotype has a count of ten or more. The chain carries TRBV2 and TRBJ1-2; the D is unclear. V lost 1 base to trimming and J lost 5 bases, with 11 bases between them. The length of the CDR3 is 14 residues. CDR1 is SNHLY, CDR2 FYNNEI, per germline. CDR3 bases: TGTGCCAGCAGTGAAGAGGGCAGCCTTTATGGCTACACCTTC. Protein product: CASSEEGSLYGYTF.

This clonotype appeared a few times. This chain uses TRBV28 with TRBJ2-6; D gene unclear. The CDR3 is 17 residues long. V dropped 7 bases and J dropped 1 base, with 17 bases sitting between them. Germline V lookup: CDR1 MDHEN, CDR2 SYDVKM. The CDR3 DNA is TGTGCCAGCACCGCAGGCGCTTGGGTTTCTGGGGCCAACGTCCTGACTTTC. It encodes CASTAGAWVSGANVLTF.

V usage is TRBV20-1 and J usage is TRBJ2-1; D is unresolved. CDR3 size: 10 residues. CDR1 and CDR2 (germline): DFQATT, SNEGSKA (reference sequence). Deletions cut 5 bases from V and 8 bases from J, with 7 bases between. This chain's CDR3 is CSALIHEQFF. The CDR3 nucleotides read TGCAGTGCTTTGATTCATGAGCAGTTCTTC.

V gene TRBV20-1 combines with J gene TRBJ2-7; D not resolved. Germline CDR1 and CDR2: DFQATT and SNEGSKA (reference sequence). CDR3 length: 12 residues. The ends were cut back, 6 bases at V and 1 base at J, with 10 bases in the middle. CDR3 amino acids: CSAETRSYEQYF. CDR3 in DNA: TGCAGTGCAGAGACCCGGTCCTACGAGCAGTACTTC.

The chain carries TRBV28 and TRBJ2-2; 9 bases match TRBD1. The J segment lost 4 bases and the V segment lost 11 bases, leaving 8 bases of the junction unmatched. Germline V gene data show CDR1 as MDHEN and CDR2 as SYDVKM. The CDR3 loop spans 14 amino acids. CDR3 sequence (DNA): TGTGCCCTAGGGGGACAGGGTGCCACCGGGGAGCTGTTTTTT. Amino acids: CALGGQGATGELFF.

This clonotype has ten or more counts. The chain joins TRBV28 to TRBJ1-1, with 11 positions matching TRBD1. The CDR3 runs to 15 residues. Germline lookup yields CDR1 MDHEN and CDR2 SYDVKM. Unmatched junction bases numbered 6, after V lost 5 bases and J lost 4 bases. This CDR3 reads CASSGSGTGGTEAFF. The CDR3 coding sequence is TGTGCCAGCAGTGGATCCGGGACAGGGGGCACTGAAGCTTTCTTT. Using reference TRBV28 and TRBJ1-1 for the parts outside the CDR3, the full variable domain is DVKVTQSSRYLVKRTGEKVFLECVQDMDHENMFWYRQDPGLGLRLIYFSYDVKMKEKGDIPEGYSVSREKKERFSLILESASTNQTSMYLCASSGSGTGGTEAFFGQGTRLTVV.

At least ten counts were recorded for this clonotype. CDR3 residues: CSARDPLELAKNIQYF. CDR3 bases: TGCAGTGCTAGAGACCCACTAGAACTAGCCAAAAACATTCAGTACTTC. The J gene is TRBJ2-4, the V gene TRBV20-1, with a weak D call TRBD2 (5 bases). Germline V lookup: CDR1 DFQATT, CDR2 SNEGSKA (reference sequence). Trimming pared 0 bases from V and 0 bases from J, leaving 12 bases between. The CDR3 is made up of 16 amino acids.

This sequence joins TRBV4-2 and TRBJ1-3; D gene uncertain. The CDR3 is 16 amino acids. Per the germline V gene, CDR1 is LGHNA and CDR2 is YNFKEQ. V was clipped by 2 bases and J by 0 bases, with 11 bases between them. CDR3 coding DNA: TGTGCCAGCAGCCAACCCGAGGGAGGCTCTGGAAACACCATATATTTT. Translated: CASSQPEGGSGNTIYF.

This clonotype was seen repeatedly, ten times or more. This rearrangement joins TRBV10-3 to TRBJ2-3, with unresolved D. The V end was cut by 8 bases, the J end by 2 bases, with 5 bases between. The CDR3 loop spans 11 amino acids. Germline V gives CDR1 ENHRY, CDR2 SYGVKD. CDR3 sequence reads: CAISTTDTQYF. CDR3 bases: TGTGCCATCTCAACCACAGATACGCAGTATTTT.

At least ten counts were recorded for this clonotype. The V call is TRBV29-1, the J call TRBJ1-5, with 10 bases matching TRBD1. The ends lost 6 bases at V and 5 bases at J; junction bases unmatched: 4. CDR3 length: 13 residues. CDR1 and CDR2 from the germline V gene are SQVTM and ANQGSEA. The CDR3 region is CSVGGTGDQPQHF. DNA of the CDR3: TGCAGCGTCGGGGGGACAGGGGATCAGCCCCAGCATTTT.

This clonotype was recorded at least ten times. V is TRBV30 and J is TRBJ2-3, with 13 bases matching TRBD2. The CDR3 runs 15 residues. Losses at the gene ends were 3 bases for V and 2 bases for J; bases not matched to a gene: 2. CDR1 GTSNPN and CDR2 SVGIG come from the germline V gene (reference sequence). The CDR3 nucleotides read TGTGCCTGGAGCGGGACTAGCGGGAACACAGATACGCAGTATTTT. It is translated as CAWSGTSGNTDTQYF.

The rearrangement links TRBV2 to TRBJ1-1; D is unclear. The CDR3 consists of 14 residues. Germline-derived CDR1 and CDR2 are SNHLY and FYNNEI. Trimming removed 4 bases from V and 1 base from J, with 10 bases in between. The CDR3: CASSVQSKNTEAFF. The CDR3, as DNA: TGTGCCAGCAGTGTCCAAAGCAAGAACACTGAAGCTTTCTTT.